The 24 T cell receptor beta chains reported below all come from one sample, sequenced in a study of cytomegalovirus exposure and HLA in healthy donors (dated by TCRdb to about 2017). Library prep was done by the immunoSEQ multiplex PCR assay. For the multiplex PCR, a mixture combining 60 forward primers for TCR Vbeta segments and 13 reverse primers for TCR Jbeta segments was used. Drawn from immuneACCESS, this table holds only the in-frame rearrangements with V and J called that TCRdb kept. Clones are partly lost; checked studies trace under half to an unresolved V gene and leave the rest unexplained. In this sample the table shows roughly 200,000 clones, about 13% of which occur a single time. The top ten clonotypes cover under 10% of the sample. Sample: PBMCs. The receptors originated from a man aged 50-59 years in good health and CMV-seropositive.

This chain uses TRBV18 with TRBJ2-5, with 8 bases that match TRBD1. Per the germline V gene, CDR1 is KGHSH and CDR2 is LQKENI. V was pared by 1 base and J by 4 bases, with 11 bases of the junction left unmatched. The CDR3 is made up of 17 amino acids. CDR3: CASSPLLDREWIETQYF. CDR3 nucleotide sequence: TGTGCCAGCTCACCACTACTGGACAGGGAATGGATAGAGACCCAGTACTTC.

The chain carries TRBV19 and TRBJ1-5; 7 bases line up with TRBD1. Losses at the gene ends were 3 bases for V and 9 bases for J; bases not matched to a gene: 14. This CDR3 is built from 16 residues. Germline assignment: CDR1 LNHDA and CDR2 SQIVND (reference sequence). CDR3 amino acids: CASSMTPGQRVGPQHF. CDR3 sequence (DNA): TGTGCCAGTAGTATGACACCGGGACAGAGGGTAGGGCCCCAGCATTTT.

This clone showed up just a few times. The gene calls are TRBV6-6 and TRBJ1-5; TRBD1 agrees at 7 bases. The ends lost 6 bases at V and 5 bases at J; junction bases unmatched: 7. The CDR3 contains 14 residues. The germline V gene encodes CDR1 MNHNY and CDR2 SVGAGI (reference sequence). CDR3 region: CASSPTGDHQPQHF. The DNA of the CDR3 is TGTGCCAGCAGCCCCACAGGGGACCATCAGCCCCAGCATTTT.

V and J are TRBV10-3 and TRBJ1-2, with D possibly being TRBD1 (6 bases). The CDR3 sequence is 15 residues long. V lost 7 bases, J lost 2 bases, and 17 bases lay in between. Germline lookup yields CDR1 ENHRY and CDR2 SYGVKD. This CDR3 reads CAITPTGNPNYGYTF. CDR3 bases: TGTGCCATCACACCTACAGGGAACCCCAACTATGGCTACACCTTC.

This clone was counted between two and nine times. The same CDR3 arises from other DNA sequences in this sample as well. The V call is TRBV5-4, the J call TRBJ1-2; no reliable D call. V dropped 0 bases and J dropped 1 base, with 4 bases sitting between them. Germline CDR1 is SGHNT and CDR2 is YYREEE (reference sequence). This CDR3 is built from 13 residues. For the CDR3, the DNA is TGTGCCAGCAGCTTGGACAGTAACTATGGCTACACCTTC. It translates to CASSLDSNYGYTF.

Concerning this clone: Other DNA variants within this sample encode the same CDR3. CDR3 nucleotides: TGTGCCAGCAGAGGCCAGGGGGAGACCCAGTACTTC. Amino acid sequence: CASRGQGETQYF. The V call is TRBV6-1, the J call TRBJ2-5; possibly TRBD1 for D (6 bases). This CDR3 region has 12 residues. The V end was cut by 6 bases, the J end by 5 bases, with 10 bases between. Germline V gene data show CDR1 as MNHNS and CDR2 as SASEGT.

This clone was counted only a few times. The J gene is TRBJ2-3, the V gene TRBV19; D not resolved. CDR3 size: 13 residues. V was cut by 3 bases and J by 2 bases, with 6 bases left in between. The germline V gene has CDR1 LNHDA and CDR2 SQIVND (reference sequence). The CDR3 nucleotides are TGTGCCAGTAGTATGGGCCCCACAGATACGCAGTATTTT. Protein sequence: CASSMGPTDTQYF.

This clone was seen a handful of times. The CDR3: CASSKNRGPGNTIYF. For the CDR3, the DNA is TGTGCCAGCAGCAAAAACAGGGGGCCTGGAAACACCATATATTTT. The genes are TRBV9 and TRBJ1-3; 9 nucleotides agree with TRBD1. Per germline, CDR1 SGDLS and CDR2 YYNGEE. The CDR3 spans 15 residues. V gave up 4 bases and J gave up 2 bases; unmatched junction bases: 4.

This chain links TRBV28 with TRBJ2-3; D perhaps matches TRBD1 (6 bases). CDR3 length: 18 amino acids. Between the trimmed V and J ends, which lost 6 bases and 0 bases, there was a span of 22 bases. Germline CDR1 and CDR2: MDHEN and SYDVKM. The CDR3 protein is CASSQIPPGTSSTDTQYF. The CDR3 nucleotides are TGTGCCAGCAGCCAAATACCACCCGGGACATCTAGCACAGATACGCAGTATTTT.

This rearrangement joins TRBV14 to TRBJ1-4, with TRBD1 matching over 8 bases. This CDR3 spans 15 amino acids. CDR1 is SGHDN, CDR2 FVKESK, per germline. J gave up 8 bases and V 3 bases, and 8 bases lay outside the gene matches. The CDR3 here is CASSQSGGAGEKLFF. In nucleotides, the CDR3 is TGTGCCAGCAGCCAGTCAGGGGGCGCGGGAGAAAAACTGTTTTTT.

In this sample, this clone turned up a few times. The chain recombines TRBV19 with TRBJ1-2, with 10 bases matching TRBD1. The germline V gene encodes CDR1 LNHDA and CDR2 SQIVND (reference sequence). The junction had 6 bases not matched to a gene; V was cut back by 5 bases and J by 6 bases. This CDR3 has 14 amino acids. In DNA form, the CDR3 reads TGTGCCAGTAGTCTCGACAGGGGGCCTAATGGCTACACCTTC. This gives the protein CASSLDRGPNGYTF.

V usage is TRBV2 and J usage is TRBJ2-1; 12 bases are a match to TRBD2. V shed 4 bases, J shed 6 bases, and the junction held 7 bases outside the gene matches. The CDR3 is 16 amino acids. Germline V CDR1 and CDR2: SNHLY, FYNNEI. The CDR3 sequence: CASSGSSGGAANEQFF. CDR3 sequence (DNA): TGTGCCAGCAGTGGGTCTAGCGGGGGGGCCGCCAATGAGCAGTTCTTC.

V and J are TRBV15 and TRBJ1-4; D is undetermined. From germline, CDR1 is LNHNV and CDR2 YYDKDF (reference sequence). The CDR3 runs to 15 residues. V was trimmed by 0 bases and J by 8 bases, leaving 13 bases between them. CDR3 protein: CATSRDLRDGEKLFF. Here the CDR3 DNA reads TGTGCCACCAGCAGAGATCTACGGGATGGGGAAAAACTGTTTTTT.

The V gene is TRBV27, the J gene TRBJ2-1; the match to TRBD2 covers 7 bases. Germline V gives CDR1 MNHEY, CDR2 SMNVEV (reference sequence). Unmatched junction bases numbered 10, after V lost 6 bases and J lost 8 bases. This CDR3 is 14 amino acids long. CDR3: CASRTEPGRDEQFF. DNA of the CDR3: TGTGCCAGCAGAACTGAACCTGGGAGGGATGAGCAGTTCTTC.

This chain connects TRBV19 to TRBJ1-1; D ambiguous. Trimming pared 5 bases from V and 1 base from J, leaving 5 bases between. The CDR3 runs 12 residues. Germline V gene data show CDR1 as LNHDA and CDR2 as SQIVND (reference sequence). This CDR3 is CASSRSNTEAFF. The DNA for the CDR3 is TGTGCCAGTAGTCGTTCGAACACTGAAGCTTTCTTT.

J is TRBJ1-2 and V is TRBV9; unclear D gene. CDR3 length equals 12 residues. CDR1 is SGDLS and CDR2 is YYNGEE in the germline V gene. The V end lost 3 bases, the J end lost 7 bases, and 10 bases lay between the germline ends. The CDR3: CASSGAFGGYTF. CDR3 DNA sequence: TGTGCCAGCAGCGGGGCCTTTGGTGGCTACACCTTC.

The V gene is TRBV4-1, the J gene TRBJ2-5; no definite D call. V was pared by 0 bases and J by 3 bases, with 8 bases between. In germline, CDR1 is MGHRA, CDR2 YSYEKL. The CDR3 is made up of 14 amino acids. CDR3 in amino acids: CASSQEIREETQYF. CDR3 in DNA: TGCGCCAGCAGCCAAGAAATTCGGGAAGAGACCCAGTACTTC.

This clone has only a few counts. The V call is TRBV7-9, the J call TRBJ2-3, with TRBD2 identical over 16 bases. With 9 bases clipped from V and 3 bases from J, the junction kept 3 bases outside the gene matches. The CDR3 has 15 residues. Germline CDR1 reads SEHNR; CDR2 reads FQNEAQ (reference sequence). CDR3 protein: CASGTSGGATDTQYF. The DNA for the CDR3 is TGTGCCAGTGGGACTAGCGGGGGGGCTACAGATACGCAGTATTTT.

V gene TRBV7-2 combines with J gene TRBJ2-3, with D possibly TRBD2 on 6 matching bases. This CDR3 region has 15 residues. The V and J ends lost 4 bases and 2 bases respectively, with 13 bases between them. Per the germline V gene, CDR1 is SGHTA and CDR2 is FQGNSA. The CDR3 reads CASSSPEDYTDTQYF. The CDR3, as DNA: TGTGCCAGCAGCTCACCCGAGGACTACACAGATACGCAGTATTTT.

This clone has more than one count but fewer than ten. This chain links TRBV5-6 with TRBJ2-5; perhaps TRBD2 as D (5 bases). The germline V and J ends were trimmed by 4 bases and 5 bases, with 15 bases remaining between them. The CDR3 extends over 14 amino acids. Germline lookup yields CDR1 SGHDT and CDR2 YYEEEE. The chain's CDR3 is CASSTSPTGETQYF. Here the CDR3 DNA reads TGTGCCAGCAGCACCTCACCGACGGGGGAGACCCAGTACTTC.

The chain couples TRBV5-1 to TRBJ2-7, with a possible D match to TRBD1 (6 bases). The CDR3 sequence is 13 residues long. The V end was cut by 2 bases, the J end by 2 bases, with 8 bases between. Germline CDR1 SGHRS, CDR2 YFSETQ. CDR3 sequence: CASSLEGAYEQYF. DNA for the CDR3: TGCGCCAGCAGCTTAGAGGGGGCCTACGAGCAGTACTTC.

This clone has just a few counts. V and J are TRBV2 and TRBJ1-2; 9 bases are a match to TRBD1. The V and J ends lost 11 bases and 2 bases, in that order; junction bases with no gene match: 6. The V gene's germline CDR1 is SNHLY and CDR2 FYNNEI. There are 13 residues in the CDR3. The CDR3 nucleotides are TGTGCCTCCCGGACAGGGGAGAACTATGGCTACACCTTC. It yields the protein CASRTGENYGYTF.

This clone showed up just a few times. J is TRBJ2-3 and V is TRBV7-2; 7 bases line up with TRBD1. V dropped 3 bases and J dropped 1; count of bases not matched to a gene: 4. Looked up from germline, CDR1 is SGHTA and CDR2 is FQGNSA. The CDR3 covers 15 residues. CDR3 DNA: TGTGCCAGCAGCTTCCGACAGGGACGCACAGATACGCAGTATTTT. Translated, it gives CASSFRQGRTDTQYF.

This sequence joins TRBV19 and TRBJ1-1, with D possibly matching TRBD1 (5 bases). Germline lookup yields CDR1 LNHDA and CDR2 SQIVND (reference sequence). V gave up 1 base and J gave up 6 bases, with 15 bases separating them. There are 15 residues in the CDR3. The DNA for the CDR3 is TGTGCCAGTAGTATAGGGTCAGGGAGGGAGGCTGAAGCTTTCTTT. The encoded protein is CASSIGSGREAEAFF.